What follows describes a single T cell receptor (beta chain). No antigen is known for it. The source of the sample is a study of CD8+ T cells in alopecia areata. The study, taken as a whole, reports: Sharing of TCR sequences between patients (possibly for HLA-related reasons) was less clear than in mice.

In each case, RNA was isolated and then reverse transcribed into cDNA as the sequencing template. Clones were sequenced by immunoSEQ multiplex PCR, and TCRdb holds only the in-frame ones, with some missing. The sample has 100,000 to 150,000 clones, 45% to 50% seen once. This CDR3 spans 15 amino acids. J was trimmed by 6 bases and V by 0 bases; bases with no gene match: 3. In germline, CDR1 is LGHNA, CDR2 YSLEER. Input material: NKG2D-low CD8+ T cells sorted from blood. The source is a human donor with alopecia areata. The chain employs TRBV4-3 and TRBJ2-1; TRBD2 agrees at 9 bases. The CDR3 coding sequence is TGCGCCAGCAGCCAAGAGGGACTAGCTGGCAATGAGCAGTTCTTC. It specifies CASSQEGLAGNEQFF.